This T cell receptor (beta chain) emerged from a study of regulatory T cells in long-lasting Graves disease. The wider study: Over 5 years on antithyroid drugs plus positive TSH receptor antibodies marked Graves' disease as persistent. Study findings and constraints: Newly diagnosed patients had higher TCR diversity than persistent Graves' patients did. TRBV28 was favored in persistent disease, as were TRBJ1-2 and TRBJ2-5.

Looked up from germline, CDR1 is MDHEN and CDR2 is SYDVKM. V was trimmed by 6 bases and J by 5 bases, leaving 10 bases between them. The CDR3 sequence is 13 residues long. Construction of TCR beta libraries relied on iRepertoire HTBI primers and on Arm-PCR targeting CDR3 regions. Original processing notes: Across all samples, more than 60 TRBV segments and about 13 TRBJ segments were identified. TCRdb re-called the multiplex PCR reads through MiXCR, storing one row per CDR3 protein. The authors' filters were not applied to this entry. The sample holds 450,000 or so distinct CDR3 sequences, less than 25% seen once. Time point given: persistent/refractory GD, antithyroid drugs over 5 years with positive TRAb. Preparation of the TCR library used RNA extracted from PBMCs. There are many counts of this clonotype. Its antigen is undetermined.

The sample in question was peripheral blood mononuclear cells (PBMCs), obtained when the disease was refractory, from a patient treated with antithyroid drugs. The J gene is TRBJ1-4, the V gene TRBV28; maybe TRBD1 (5 bases). The TCR sequence derives from a female donor with Graves disease. DNA for the CDR3: TGTGCCAGCAGGAAGGGGCGGAATGAAAAACTGTTTTTT. This gives the protein CASRKGRNEKLFF. Variable domain in full (rest from reference TRBV28 and TRBJ1-4): DVKVTQSSRYLVKRTGEKVFLECVQDMDHENMFWYRQDPGLGLRLIYFSYDVKMKEKGDIPEGYSVSREKKERFSLILESASTNQTSMYLCASRKGRNEKLFFGSGTQLSVL.